Listed here are 23 T cell receptor beta chains from one sample, sequenced in a study of PD-1 blockade in mismatch repair-deficient tumors. Assay used: immunoSEQ multiplex PCR; TCRdb lists only in-frame clones, some missing. The table has approximately 23,000 clones, roughly 83% seen once. The sequences come from PBMCs, collected before pembrolizumab treatment. Receptors were obtained from an adult with mismatch repair-deficient cancer.

This rearrangement joins TRBV27 to TRBJ2-5; a weak D match, TRBD2 (6 bases). Between the trimmed V and J ends, which lost 5 bases and 5 bases, there was a span of 18 bases. Per germline, CDR1 MNHEY and CDR2 SMNVEV (reference sequence). The CDR3 is 15 amino acids. Here the CDR3 DNA reads TGTGCCAGCAGTCCCCCAGCGACTAGGATGGAGACCCAGTACTTC. Protein product: CASSPPATRMETQYF.

Comment on this clone: No conserved phenylalanine or tryptophan is present at the end of the CDR3, so a read error is the likely explanation. Because the CDR3's place on the DNA is in doubt, the DNA is left out and the CDR3 is given as listed by TCRdb. The genes are TRBV2 and TRBJ1-1. From germline, CDR1 is SNHLY and CDR2 FYNNEI. The CDR3 totals 13 residues, both ends included. The CDR3 protein is CASSVEEGSQPRI.

The chain is built from TRBV6-1 and TRBJ1-2; D is perhaps TRBD1 (6 bases). Trimming removed 2 bases at V and 4 bases at J, with 8 bases between. The CDR3 covers 13 residues. The germline V gene encodes CDR1 MNHNS and CDR2 SASEGT. The CDR3 DNA is TGTGCCAGCAGTGAACAGGGGTTCTATGGCTACACCTTC. Translating it yields CASSEQGFYGYTF.

The chain employs TRBV5-8 and TRBJ1-5; the D is unclear. V was clipped by 4 bases and J by 3 bases, with 11 bases between them. The germline V gene encodes CDR1 SGHTS and CDR2 YDEGEE. This CDR3 region has 14 residues. Here the CDR3 reads CASSGRPANQPQHF. The CDR3 region has the DNA TGTGCCAGCAGCGGGCGACCGGCCAATCAGCCCCAGCATTTT.

The CDR3 sequence is CASSPQREEKLFF. CDR3 nucleotide sequence: TGTGCCAGCTCACCCCAACGCGAAGAAAAACTGTTTTTT. The gene calls are TRBV18 and TRBJ1-4; D not resolved. With 3 bases removed from V and 8 bases from J, the gap between germline ends came to 10 bases. The CDR3 covers 13 residues. CDR1 and CDR2 (germline): KGHSH, LQKENI.

J is TRBJ1-2 and V is TRBV10-3; 9 positions match TRBD1. V trimming: 6 bases; J trimming: 4 bases; junction bases outside the gene matches: 6. The germline V gene has CDR1 ENHRY and CDR2 SYGVKD. This CDR3 comprises 14 residues. CDR3 DNA: TGTGCCATCAGCCAACAGGGGGCGGGCTATGGCTACACCTTC. Residues: CAISQQGAGYGYTF.

V is TRBV6-1 and J is TRBJ1-4, with D possibly matching TRBD1 (6 bases). The CDR3 consists of 14 residues. Germline V gives CDR1 MNHNS, CDR2 SASEGT. Deletions cut 4 bases from V and 8 bases from J, with 14 bases between. The CDR3 loop is CASSGGGAGEKLFF. The CDR3 DNA follows: TGTGCCAGCAGTGGAGGGGGGGCAGGAGAAAAACTGTTTTTT.

The V and J genes are TRBV14 and TRBJ2-2; D unclear. Trimming pared 4 bases from V and 5 bases from J, leaving 8 bases between. The CDR3 totals 13 residues. Germline V gene data show CDR1 as SGHDN and CDR2 as FVKESK. CDR3 nucleotides: TGTGCCAGCAGCCGGCGGAGTACCGGGGAGCTGTTTTTT. It specifies CASSRRSTGELFF. Together with reference TRBV14 and TRBJ2-2, the CDR3 gives the full variable domain: EAGVTQFPSHSVIEKGQTVTLRCDPISGHDNLYWYRRVMGKEIKFLLHFVKESKQDESGMPNNRFLAERTGGTYSTLKVQPAELEDSGVYFCASSRRSTGELFFGEGSRLTVL.

The V and J genes are TRBV27 and TRBJ1-4, with 7 positions matching TRBD1. CDR1 is MNHEY and CDR2 is SMNVEV in the germline V gene (reference sequence). The CDR3 contains 15 residues. The V gene end was trimmed by 3 bases and the J gene end by 8 bases; junction bases not matched to a gene: 9. The CDR3 sequence: CASSFVTGVVEKLFF. The CDR3 coding sequence is TGTGCCAGCAGTTTTGTAACAGGGGTTGTCGAAAAACTGTTTTTT.

This chain uses TRBV5-4 with TRBJ2-7; no clear D gene. The length of the CDR3 is 13 residues. Between the trimmed V and J ends, which lost 0 bases and 3 bases, there was a span of 7 bases. Per the germline V gene, CDR1 is SGHNT and CDR2 is YYREEE (reference sequence). The CDR3 spells CASSLGYSYEQYF. The CDR3 nucleotides are TGTGCCAGCAGCTTGGGGTACAGCTACGAGCAGTACTTC.

The chain combines TRBV18 with TRBJ2-1, with 15 bases lining up with TRBD2. After removal of 3 bases from V and 7 bases from J, the junction contained 1 base not matched to a gene. The germline V gene encodes CDR1 KGHSH and CDR2 LQKENI. This CDR3 spans 15 amino acids. CDR3 region: CASSPGTSGGNEQFF. The CDR3 DNA sequence: TGTGCCAGCTCACCCGGGACTAGCGGGGGGAATGAGCAGTTCTTC.

This chain links TRBV19 with TRBJ2-5; D possibly corresponds to TRBD1 (5 bases). Germline CDR1 is LNHDA and CDR2 is SQIVND (reference sequence). The CDR3 extends over 13 amino acids. Trimming stripped 6 bases from V and 4 bases from J, with 12 bases between. CDR3 region: CASRGRAIETQYF. CDR3 coding DNA: TGTGCCAGTAGGGGCAGGGCAATAGAGACCCAGTACTTC.

As DNA, the CDR3 is TGTGCCAGCAGGCCCCTCTGGACGGGACAAGAGACCCAGTACTTC. This gives the protein CASRPLWTGQETQYF. The chain recombines TRBV6-5 with TRBJ2-5; D is possibly TRBD2 (5 bases). Per the germline V gene, CDR1 is MNHEY and CDR2 is SVGAGI. Trimming stripped 6 bases from V and 2 bases from J, with 16 bases between. The CDR3 contains 15 residues.

The chain links TRBV7-3 to TRBJ2-1; no clear D gene. CDR1 and CDR2 from the germline V gene are SGHTA and FQGTGA. Trimming removed 5 bases at V and 8 bases at J, with 22 bases between. The CDR3 spans 16 residues. This CDR3 is CASSPDPTTSAYEQFF. Written as DNA, the CDR3 is TGTGCCAGCAGCCCAGACCCCACGACGAGCGCTTATGAGCAGTTCTTC.

The chain is built from TRBV5-4 and TRBJ2-3; 10 positions match TRBD2. The V gene end was trimmed by 0 bases and the J gene end by 2 bases; junction bases not matched to a gene: 3. Germline CDR1 SGHNT, CDR2 YYREEE (reference sequence). This CDR3 has 16 residues. The CDR3 region has the DNA TGTGCCAGCAGCTTGGAACTAGCGGGGACCACAGATACGCAGTATTTT. This codes for CASSLELAGTTDTQYF.

The chain links TRBV28 to TRBJ2-7, with D possibly matching TRBD1 (6 bases). This CDR3 contains 14 residues. Germline V gene sequence: CDR1 MDHEN, CDR2 SYDVKM. The V and J ends lost 3 bases and 2 bases respectively, with 11 bases between them. CDR3 sequence (DNA): TGTGCCAGCAGTTTCCAGGGGTTTGCCTACGAGCAGTACTTC. It specifies CASSFQGFAYEQYF.

This chain links TRBV13 with TRBJ2-6; D might be TRBD1 (5 bases). Trimming took off 0 bases at V and 4 bases at J, with 7 bases between the two ends. This CDR3 comprises 15 residues. Germline values: CDR1 PRHDT, CDR2 FYEKMQ (reference sequence). DNA of the CDR3: TGTGCCAGCAGCTTAGGAGGGGCAGGGGCCAACGTCCTGACTTTC. This gives the protein CASSLGGAGANVLTF.

The CDR3 spells CATNKGTGSLKTQYF. CDR3 coding DNA: TGTGCCACCAACAAGGGGACAGGGTCTTTGAAGACCCAGTACTTC. This chain links TRBV15 with TRBJ2-5, with TRBD1 matching 9 bases. The trim removed 7 bases at V and 6 bases at J, leaving 12 bases unmatched. This CDR3 has 15 residues. CDR1 and CDR2 (germline): LNHNV, YYDKDF (reference sequence).

The chain carries TRBV6-1 and TRBJ1-1; D may be TRBD1 (6 bases). The CDR3 is 13 residues long. The V gene's germline CDR1 is MNHNS and CDR2 SASEGT. Trimming shortened V by 8 bases and J by 6 bases, and 16 bases separated the two germline ends. CDR3 coding DNA: TGTGCCAGCCGCCCAGGGGCGCGGGCTGAAGCTTTCTTT. Amino acids: CASRPGARAEAFF.

The CDR3 coding sequence is TGTGCCACCAGCAGAGGGGCAAGCGAGCAGTACTTC. This sequence encodes CATSRGASEQYF. J is TRBJ2-7 and V is TRBV15; no reliable D call. Per germline, CDR1 LNHNV and CDR2 YYDKDF (reference sequence). The CDR3 sequence is 12 residues long. Trimming removed 1 base from V and 6 bases from J, with 7 bases in between. The full variable domain, rest sourced from reference TRBV15 and TRBJ2-7, is DAMVIQNPRYQVTQFGKPVTLSCSQTLNHNVMYWYQQKSSQAPKLLFHYYDKDFNNEADTPDNFQSRRPNTSFCFLDIRSPGLGDTAMYLCATSRGASEQYFGPGTRLTVT.

The chain is built from TRBV9 and TRBJ2-7, with D possibly being TRBD2 (6 bases). CDR3 length: 11 amino acids. V shed 2 bases and J shed 7 bases, with 7 bases lying between them. The germline V gene has CDR1 SGDLS and CDR2 YYNGEE. CDR3 DNA: TGTGCCAGCAGCGTCGGGAGTGAGCAGTACTTC. It codes for CASSVGSEQYF.

This clone has a handful of counts. The chain carries TRBV30 and TRBJ2-7; 12 positions agree with TRBD2. The ends lost 3 bases at V and 4 bases at J; junction bases unmatched: 13. The CDR3 extends over 17 amino acids. Germline V gene lookup returns CDR1 GTSNPN and CDR2 SVGIG (reference sequence). The CDR3 loop is CAWSLKGASGREYEQYF. The CDR3 DNA sequence: TGTGCCTGGAGCCTAAAGGGCGCTAGCGGGAGGGAGTACGAGCAGTACTTC.

V is TRBV9 and J is TRBJ1-1; possible D gene TRBD1, 5 bases. CDR3 length: 15 residues. CDR1 and CDR2 from the germline V gene are SGDLS and YYNGEE. The V and J ends lost 4 bases and 0 bases respectively, with 13 bases between them. The CDR3 loop is CASSITTEMNTEAFF. As DNA, the CDR3 is TGTGCCAGCAGCATTACGACAGAGATGAACACTGAAGCTTTCTTT.